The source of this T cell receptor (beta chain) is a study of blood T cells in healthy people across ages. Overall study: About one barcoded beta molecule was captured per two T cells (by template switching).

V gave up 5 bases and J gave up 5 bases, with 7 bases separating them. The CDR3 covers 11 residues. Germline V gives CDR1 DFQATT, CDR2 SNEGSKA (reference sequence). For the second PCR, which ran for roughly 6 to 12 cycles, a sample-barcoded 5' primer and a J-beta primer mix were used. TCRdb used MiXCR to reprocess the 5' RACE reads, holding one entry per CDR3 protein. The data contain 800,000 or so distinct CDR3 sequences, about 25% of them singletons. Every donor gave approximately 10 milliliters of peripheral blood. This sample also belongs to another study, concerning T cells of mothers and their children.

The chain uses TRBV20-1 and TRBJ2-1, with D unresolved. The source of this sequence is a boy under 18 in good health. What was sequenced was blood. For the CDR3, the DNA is TGCAGTGCTGATTCGCACAATGAGCAGTTCTTC. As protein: CSADSHNEQFF.